The 20 T cell receptor beta chains below come from one sample, sequenced in a study of T cells in Graves' hyperthyroidism and ophthalmopathy. RNA transcripts provided the source from which TCR beta CDR3 regions were amplified. TCR CDR3 regions were first amplified by RT-PCR with HTBI primers. TCRdb passed the multiplex PCR reads through MiXCR, listing each CDR3 protein once. The table shows approximately 370,000 distinct CDR3 sequences, with about 15% occurring only once. Sequences were obtained from blood. Receptor source: a woman aged 25 to 45 with Graves' hyperthyroidism that later progressed to Graves' ophthalmopathy.

This clonotype has a count of ten or more. The chain links TRBV12-3 or TRBV12-4 to TRBJ2-5, with D perhaps TRBD1 or TRBD2 (5 bases each). V dropped 7 bases and J dropped 3 bases, with 12 bases sitting between them. This CDR3 has 13 residues. CDR3 protein: CASNLGREETQYF. The CDR3, as DNA: TGTGCCAGCAACCTGGGGCGGGAAGAGACCCAGTACTTC.

This chain links TRBV12-3 or TRBV12-4 with TRBJ2-2; 14 bases align to TRBD2. V was clipped by 5 bases and J by 6 bases; unmatched bases: 5. The CDR3 covers 16 residues. The CDR3 DNA is TGTGCCAGCAGTCTGGGACTAGCGGGAGAGGCCGGGGAGCTGTTTTTT. Its translation is CASSLGLAGEAGELFF.

The chain couples TRBV5-6 to TRBJ1-5; D remains unclear. Germline assignment: CDR1 SGHDT and CDR2 YYEEEE. The length of the CDR3 is 14 residues. V was trimmed by 3 bases and J by 0 bases, leaving 7 bases between them. CDR3 region: CASSSRYSNQPQHF. The CDR3, as DNA: TGTGCCAGCAGCTCCCGGTATAGCAATCAGCCCCAGCATTTT.

V is TRBV7-8 and J is TRBJ2-3; D possibly corresponds to TRBD2 (5 bases). V was shortened by 5 bases and J by 0 bases, with 15 bases between the two germline ends. The CDR3 contains 16 residues. CDR1 and CDR2 from the germline V gene are SGHVS and FQNEAQ. CDR3 DNA: TGTGCCAGCAGCCCTCACGTGGGCGGGAGCACAGATACGCAGTATTTT. Translating it yields CASSPHVGGSTDTQYF.

As for this clonotype: A read error may explain this, as a much larger clone is one base away. The chain recombines TRBV12-3 or TRBV12-4 with TRBJ2-7, with TRBD2 matching over 10 bases. Losses at the gene ends were 7 bases for V and 4 bases for J; bases not matched to a gene: 16. There are 17 residues in the CDR3. CDR3 residues: CASIPIPPISGRYEQYF. The DNA of the CDR3 is TGTGCCAGCATCCCTATACCCCCGATTAGCGGGAGGTACGAGCAGTACTTC.

This clonotype was seen only a few times. This chain connects TRBV6-2 or TRBV6-3 to TRBJ2-1; a weak D match, TRBD1 (5 bases). Germline CDR1 and CDR2: MNHEY and SVGEGT. Trimming took off 5 bases at V and 5 bases at J, with 13 bases between the two ends. There are 14 residues in the CDR3. The DNA of the CDR3 is TGTGCCAGCAGTCTGACAGTGACCAACAATGAGCAGTTCTTC. This encodes CASSLTVTNNEQFF.

This clonotype came up many times. The chain recombines TRBV6-1 with TRBJ1-1; the D gene is possibly TRBD1 (6 bases). The CDR3 consists of 14 residues. V lost 7 bases and J lost 3, with 15 bases in between. Looked up from germline, CDR1 is MNHNS and CDR2 is SASEGT. Here the CDR3 DNA reads TGTGCCAGCAAGAGGGGGTTTGGGGACACTGAAGCTTTCTTT. Amino acids: CASKRGFGDTEAFF.

At least ten counts were recorded for this clonotype. The J gene is TRBJ2-2, the V gene TRBV28, with 9 bases matching TRBD1. In germline, CDR1 is MDHEN, CDR2 SYDVKM. V lost 4 bases, J lost 8 bases, and 11 bases stayed unmatched. The CDR3 sequence is 16 residues long. CDR3 coding DNA: TGTGCCAGCAGTTCACATTCGGGACAGGGTTCTGGGGAGCTGTTTTTT. Amino acid sequence: CASSSHSGQGSGELFF.

This clonotype was recorded many times. The chain joins TRBV5-1 to TRBJ1-6; D perhaps matches TRBD1 (5 bases). CDR3 size: 15 residues. V was clipped by 4 bases and J by 8 bases, with 16 bases between them. Germline CDR1 SGHRS, CDR2 YFSETQ. This CDR3 is CASSAEGTRHSPLHF. Here the CDR3 DNA reads TGCGCCAGCAGCGCGGAAGGGACGCGTCATTCACCCCTCCACTTT.

This clonotype was found many times. V gene TRBV2 combines with J gene TRBJ1-3; a possible D gene is TRBD1 (5 bases). The germline V gene has CDR1 SNHLY and CDR2 FYNNEI. V lost 0 bases and J 1 base, leaving 7 bases between the germline ends. The CDR3 has 15 amino acids. CDR3 in amino acids: CASSEARGSGNTIYF. The CDR3 DNA is TGTGCCAGCAGTGAAGCTAGGGGTTCTGGAAACACCATATATTTT.

In its sample, this clonotype was seen many times. The rearrangement joins TRBV7-9 to TRBJ2-7; perhaps TRBD2 as D (6 bases). This CDR3 has 16 residues. V was trimmed by 5 bases and J by 6 bases, leaving 23 bases between them. Per the germline V gene, CDR1 is SEHNR and CDR2 is FQNEAQ (reference sequence). The chain's CDR3 is CASSRLSGLTPGEQYF. DNA of the CDR3: TGTGCCAGCAGCCGACTGTCGGGACTGACCCCGGGCGAGCAGTACTTC.

This clonotype has ten or more counts. The CDR3 nucleotides read TGTGCCAGCAGCCCGCCCGGGACAGGGGATTATAGCAATCAGCCCCAGCATTTT. This translates into CASSPPGTGDYSNQPQHF. The rearrangement links TRBV28 to TRBJ1-5; 10 bases are a match to TRBD1. V dropped 6 bases and J dropped 0; count of bases not matched to a gene: 11. Germline V gene data show CDR1 as MDHEN and CDR2 as SYDVKM. This CDR3 spans 18 amino acids.

The table lists this clonotype with many counts. The chain recombines TRBV12-3 or TRBV12-4 with TRBJ1-5, with 10 bases lining up with TRBD1. J lost 6 bases, V lost 3 bases, and 5 bases had no gene match. This CDR3 spans 15 amino acids. The CDR3 region is CASSFGTGVGQPQHF. For the CDR3, the DNA is TGTGCCAGCAGTTTTGGGACAGGGGTGGGTCAGCCCCAGCATTTT.

This clonotype was found many times. The gene calls are TRBV27 and TRBJ2-3; D is ambiguous. This CDR3 spans 14 amino acids. Trimming cost V 1 base and J 1 base, with 6 bases left between them. The germline V gene encodes CDR1 MNHEY and CDR2 SMNVEV (reference sequence). The DNA for the CDR3 is TGTGCCAGCAGTTTATGGTCGGGCACAGATACGCAGTATTTT. Translating it yields CASSLWSGTDTQYF.

In its sample, this clonotype was seen many times. The rearrangement joins TRBV15 to TRBJ2-7, with 8 nucleotides matching TRBD1. J lost 6 bases, V lost 6 bases, and 13 bases had no gene match. Germline CDR1 LNHNV, CDR2 YYDKDF (reference sequence). This CDR3 is 15 amino acids long. In DNA form, the CDR3 reads TGTGCCACCAGAGGAGGGGGGACAGGAGGATTCGAGCAGTACTTC. This codes for CATRGGGTGGFEQYF.

This clonotype was seen ten or more times. The chain is built from TRBV27 and TRBJ1-5; D call uncertain. The CDR3 is 13 residues long. In germline, CDR1 is MNHEY, CDR2 SMNVEV (reference sequence). The V and J ends lost 5 bases and 2 bases respectively, with 7 bases between them. The CDR3 spells CASSPIGNQPQHF. As DNA, the CDR3 is TGTGCCAGCAGTCCAATCGGCAATCAGCCCCAGCATTTT.

This clonotype was counted at least ten times. The rearrangement joins TRBV20-1 to TRBJ1-1; 8 positions agree with TRBD1. V trimming: 1 base; J trimming: 3 bases; junction bases outside the gene matches: 10. Germline CDR1 DFQATT, CDR2 SNEGSKA (reference sequence). The CDR3 spans 16 residues. This chain's CDR3 is CSARAIDRGVDTEAFF. The CDR3 DNA sequence: TGCAGTGCTAGAGCGATCGACAGGGGAGTCGACACTGAAGCTTTCTTT.

The V call is TRBV6-4, the J call TRBJ2-3, with 10 bases fitting TRBD2. With V trimmed by 3 bases and J by 1 base, 1 base remained unmatched. CDR3 length: 15 amino acids. Germline V lookup: CDR1 MRHNA, CDR2 SNTAGT. This chain's CDR3 is CASSETSGGTDTQYF. The CDR3, as DNA: TGTGCCAGCAGTGAAACTAGCGGGGGCACAGATACGCAGTATTTT.

In its sample, this clonotype was seen many times. The chain couples TRBV10-1 to TRBJ1-6; 8 bases line up with TRBD1. The CDR3 length is 15 residues. Unmatched junction bases numbered 3, after V lost 0 bases and J lost 8 bases. Germline V CDR1 and CDR2: WNHNN, SYGVQD (reference sequence). The DNA of the CDR3 is TGCGCCAGCAGTGAGTCCGGGACAGGCCATTCACCCCTCCACTTT. It translates to CASSESGTGHSPLHF.

This clonotype was detected a few times. This sequence joins TRBV29-1 and TRBJ1-5; D not resolved. The CDR3 has 11 amino acids. Germline-derived CDR1 and CDR2 are SQVTM and ANQGSEA. The V and J ends lost 7 bases and 7 bases respectively, with 11 bases between them. The CDR3 DNA is TGCAGCGCGGGAGATGGGCAGCCCCAGCATTTT. It is translated as CSAGDGQPQHF.